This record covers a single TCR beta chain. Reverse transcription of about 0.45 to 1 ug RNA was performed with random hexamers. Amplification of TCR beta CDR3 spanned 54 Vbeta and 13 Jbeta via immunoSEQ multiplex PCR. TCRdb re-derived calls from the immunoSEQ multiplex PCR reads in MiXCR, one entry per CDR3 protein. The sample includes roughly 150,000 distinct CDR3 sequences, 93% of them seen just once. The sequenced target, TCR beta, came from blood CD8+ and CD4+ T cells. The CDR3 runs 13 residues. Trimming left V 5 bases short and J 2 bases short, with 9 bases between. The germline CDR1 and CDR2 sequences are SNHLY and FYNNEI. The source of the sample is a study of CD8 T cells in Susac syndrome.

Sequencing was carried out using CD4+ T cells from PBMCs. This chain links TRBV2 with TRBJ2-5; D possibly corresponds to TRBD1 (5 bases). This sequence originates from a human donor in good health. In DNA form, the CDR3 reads TGTGCCAGCAGTTACGACAGACAAGAGACCCAGTACTTC. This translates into CASSYDRQETQYF.